The present entry profiles one T cell receptor beta chain with its context. The antigen is undetermined. Germline V gene sequence: CDR1 LGHNA, CDR2 YSLEER. There are 15 residues in the CDR3. This entry belongs to a study of monozygotic twins with inflammatory bowel disease. Using the 5' RACE reads, TCRdb records one entry per CDR3 protein without DNA. The sample has about 380,000 distinct CDR3 sequences. Study-wide points: On the inverse Simpson index, IBD patients scored lower for TCRbeta diversity than healthy co-twins.

The chain links TRBV4-3 to TRBJ1-4; TCRdb's assignment of TRBD1 cannot be checked, as there is no DNA. This receptor was obtained from a human donor with ulcerative colitis or Crohn's disease, or a healthy co-twin of an affected twin (not recorded which). Material: blood. The CDR3 here is CASSQSGTINEKLFF.